These T cell receptor beta chains were read from a single sample in a study of T cells in localized non-small cell lung cancer. The repertoire was sequenced with immunoSEQ multiplex PCR; TCRdb's copy has only in-frame clones and lacks some. Seen here are roughly 24,000 clones, around 93% observed once, and the top ten hold 4% to 4.5%. The sequencing here drew on peripheral blood, taken before any cancer treatment. The receptors stem from a female donor older than 55 with stage II squamous cell lung carcinoma. Both conserved end residues are part of each CDR3. A D gene is named only where the DNA matches it firmly. Size is omitted from some rows. Given values are once, few, many or a class for expanded clones.

J gene | D gene | V gene | clone size | CDR3 DNA | CDR3 protein
TRBJ1-1 | - | TRBV5-1 | once | TGCGCCAGCAGCTTGGGGTGGGGCCTCGGGTCTGAAGCTTTCTTT | CASSLGWGLGSEAFF
TRBJ1-5 | - | TRBV15 | - | TGTGCCACCAGCAGAGGGCGCAGGGACTATCAGCCCCAGCATTTT | CATSRGRRDYQPQHF
TRBJ2-7 | TRBD1 | TRBV10-3 | - | TGTGCCATCAGTGCGGACAGGCAGACCTCCTACGAGCAGTACTTC | CAISADRQTSYEQYF
TRBJ1-4 | - | TRBV19 | - | TGTGCCAGTAGTGAGGGGGGGAAACTGTTTTTT | CASSEGGKLFF
TRBJ2-3 | TRBD2 | TRBV5-1 | - | TGCGCCAGCAGCCTAACCGGGACTAGCGGAAGCACAGATACGCAGTATTTT | CASSLTGTSGSTDTQYF
TRBJ2-2 | TRBD1 | TRBV5-4 | - | TGTGCCAGCAGTCAGGGACAGGGCCTCACCGGGGAGCTGTTTTTT | CASSQGQGLTGELFF
TRBJ2-1 | - | TRBV4-1 | - | TGCGCCAGCAGCCAGGAGACGGTTAACAATGAGCAGTTCTTC | CASSQETVNNEQFF
TRBJ1-2 | TRBD1 | TRBV6-6 | - | TGTGCCAGCAGTAAAGCCACAGGGGTCTACACCTTC | CASSKATGVYTF
TRBJ1-6 | TRBD1 | TRBV7-9 | - | TGTGCCAGCAGCTCCCGCGGGGAAGGGGGCAGTCCACCCCTCCACTTT | CASSSRGEGGSPPLHF
TRBJ2-3 | TRBD2 | TRBV7-9 | - | TGTGCCAGCAGCTTTCTTAGCGGGAACCCGACAGATACGCAGTATTTT | CASSFLSGNPTDTQYF
TRBJ1-5 | - | TRBV21-1 | once | TGTGCCAGCAGCTCACAGGCCGGGTCGGGCAATCAGCCCCAGCATTTT | CASSSQAGSGNQPQHF
TRBJ1-1 | TRBD1 | TRBV30 | - | TGTGCCTGGAGTGTACGGAGGGGGCGGGTAGTGAACACTGAAGCTTTCTTT | CAWSVRRGRVVNTEAFF
TRBJ1-5 | - | TRBV6-1 | - | TGTGCCAGTACATCAGGGACTAGCAATCAGCCCCAGCATTTT | CASTSGTSNQPQHF
TRBJ2-3 | - | TRBV4-3 | - | TGCGCCAGCAGCCTCCTAGGAGCAGATACGCAGTATTTT | CASSLLGADTQYF
TRBJ1-1 | TRBD1 | TRBV7-3 | once | TGTGCCAGCAGCTTAACAGGGGGCCGGGCTGAAGCTTTCTTT | CASSLTGGRAEAFF
TRBJ1-5 | TRBD1 | TRBV18 | - | TGTGCCAGCTCACCGGACAGGCGGAATCAGCCCCAGCATTTT | CASSPDRRNQPQHF
TRBJ1-1 | TRBD1 | TRBV29-1 | once | TGCAGCCCTAAGCTGGGGACAGGCCGCGGCACTGAAGCTTTCTTT | CSPKLGTGRGTEAFF
TRBJ1-1 | - | TRBV4-1 | - | TGCGCCAGCAGCCCCCGGGCAGGCTCTTCCAACACTGAAGCTTTCTTT | CASSPRAGSSNTEAFF
TRBJ2-7 | - | TRBV6-1 | - | TGTGCCAGCAGTGAAGGTGCTATGCGGGAGCAGTACTTC | CASSEGAMREQYF
TRBJ2-7 | TRBD2 | TRBV10-2 | - | TGCGCCAGCGGGGGGGCTAGCGGGATGTACGAGCAGTACTTC | CASGGASGMYEQYF
TRBJ1-4 | TRBD1 | TRBV13 | - | TGTGCCAGCAGCTTATCCGACAGGGGACGAGGGGGTAATGAAAAACTGTTTTTT | CASSLSDRGRGGNEKLFF
TRBJ2-1 | - | TRBV7-8 | - | TGTGCCAGCAGCTTAGAGGTGGCCGGGAACTCCTACAATGAGCAGTTCTTC | CASSLEVAGNSYNEQFF
TRBJ2-1 | TRBD2 | TRBV11-2 | - | TGTGCCAGCAGCTTGGGGGGACTAGCGGAATCTGAGCAGTTCTTC | CASSLGGLAESEQFF
TRBJ2-7 | - | TRBV6-1 | - | TGTGCCAGCACCGGGTGGGGGAAGCAGTACTTC | CASTGWGKQYF
TRBJ2-4 | - | TRBV7-9 | few | TGTGCCAGCAGCCTGGCCAGGGACCGGTTCGTGGTCAAAAACATTCAGTACTTC | CASSLARDRFVVKNIQYF
TRBJ2-2 | - | TRBV19 | - | TGTGCCAGTAGTTTCGGGGGGAACACCGGGGAGCTGTTTTTT | CASSFGGNTGELFF
TRBJ2-2 | - | TRBV15 | - | TGTGCCACCAGCAGAGAGTTCTGGTGGTTACAGGGTAGCCTGAACACCGGGGAGCTGTTTTTT | CATSREFWWLQGSLNTGELFF